This T cell receptor beta chain was recovered during a study of human T cells and chemical hapten exposure. General study results and limits: Unchanged with DPC sensitization were TCRs above 1 in 1000 frequency.

Specified time point: patch test 2, 6 weeks after DPC sensitization. Treatment here: therapeutic diphenylcyclopropenone sensitization with weekly scalp DPC. In germline, CDR1 is SNHLY, CDR2 FYNNEI. Trimming cost V 6 bases and J 3 bases, with 9 bases left between them. There are 13 residues in the CDR3. TCRdb fed the RACE reads into MiXCR, producing one record per CDR3 protein. The sample carries 350,000 to 400,000 distinct CDR3 sequences, nearly 6.5% recorded once. Many counts were recorded for this clonotype. What it recognizes is unknown. V gene TRBV2 combines with J gene TRBJ1-5; unclear D gene. This clonotype was sampled from a woman aged 18-30 years with alopecia areata. Some clones in this sample may be carry-over from other donors' samples. The material sequenced was whole blood, taken in connection with sensitization to the hapten diphenylcyclopropenone (DPC). This chain's CDR3 is CASRDRPNQPQHF. The CDR3 DNA sequence: TGTGCCAGCAGGGACCGACCCAATCAGCCCCAGCATTTT. Drawing the rest from reference TRBV2 and TRBJ1-5, the complete variable domain is EPEVTQTPSHQVTQMGQEVILRCVPISNHLYFYWYRQILGQKVEFLVSFYNNEISEKSEIFDDQFSVERPDGSNFTLKIRSTKLEDSAMYFCASRDRPNQPQHFGDGTRLSIL.